This T cell receptor beta chain came from a study of CD8 T cells in ankylosing spondylitis. V was trimmed by 1 base and J by 7 bases, leaving 14 bases between them. The CDR3 has 14 amino acids. Looked up from germline, CDR1 is LGHDT and CDR2 is YNNKEL (reference sequence). Study-wide results and limits: Disease-linked clones were reportedly significantly enriched in matched ankylosing spondylitis synovial fluid. Earlier reports found some motif variants in synovial fluid and blood in reactive arthritis. One TCR beta motif, made up of several highly homologous variants, appeared characteristic of ankylosing spondylitis blood.

About this clonotype: Its specificity is not known.

Researchers built TCR beta libraries using quantitative 5'-RACE with molecular barcodes. TCRdb itself ran the 5' RACE reads through MiXCR, one entry per CDR3 protein. Of approximately 300,000 distinct CDR3 sequences detected, less than 25% appear once; the ten largest clones hold around 3.2%. This rearrangement joins TRBV3-1 to TRBJ2-7; D is undetermined. Specimen: blood, either unsorted or a sorted T cell fraction (not recorded which). The clonotype was recovered from a female donor with ankylosing spondylitis or in good health (not recorded which). In DNA form, the CDR3 reads TGTGCCAGCAGCCAAGGGGCGGTCGCCGGGGAGCAGTACTTC. The encoded protein is CASSQGAVAGEQYF.